This T cell receptor beta chain stems from a study of T cell responses to AZD1222 COVID-19 vaccine. Only in-frame clones appear in the TCRdb table, and some are missing; sequencing was by immunoSEQ multiplex PCR. The data contain about 150,000 clones, roughly nine tenths of them singletons. This clonotype originated in an adult who received the AZD1222 COVID-19 vaccine. The specimen comprised peripheral blood, sampled 28 days after the second AZD1222 dose.

Written as DNA, the CDR3 is TGTGCCAGCAGTCCCAATTACCTGAACACTGAAGCTTTCTTT. Protein: CASSPNYLNTEAFF. The chain is built from TRBV7-9 and TRBJ1-1; unclear D gene. V gave up 6 bases and J gave up 0 bases, with 11 bases separating them. The V gene's germline CDR1 is SEHNR and CDR2 FQNEAQ (reference sequence). This CDR3 is 14 amino acids long.